Listed below are T cell receptor beta chains from one sample, sequenced in a study of blood T cell repertoires in COVID-19. Sequenced by immunoSEQ multiplex PCR; TCRdb stores in-frame clones only, minus some. Of about 400,000 clones in the sample, roughly 90% were seen once. The sequenced sample consisted of peripheral blood. Receptors were obtained from a woman between 25 and 40 years old with acute or convalescent COVID-19. CDR3s include the opening cysteine and the closing phenylalanine or tryptophan. D genes are given only for firm matches. Only part of the rows carry a size: once, few, many, or a class if the clone is expanded.

clone size	V gene	J gene	D gene	CDR3 DNA	CDR3 protein
-	TRBV3-1/TRBV3-2	TRBJ2-7	-	TGTGCCAGCAGCCAAGGCCGCGGGCTGGAGCAGTACTTC	CASSQGRGLEQYF
-	TRBV7-9	TRBJ2-7	-	TGTGCCAGCAGCTCCTTGGACATCCAGGGGGAGCAGTACTTC	CASSSLDIQGEQYF
-	TRBV9	TRBJ2-7	TRBD2	TGTGCCAGCAGCGTAGGGGCGGGGGGCCCCTACGAGCAGTACTTC	CASSVGAGGPYEQYF
-	TRBV5-6	TRBJ2-5	TRBD1	TGTGCCAGCAGCGTCGGACAGGGGGCGCGGGAGACCCAGTACTTC	CASSVGQGARETQYF
-	TRBV12-3/TRBV12-4	TRBJ2-1	TRBD2	TGTGCCAGCAGTTCAATGGGGAGGGGTGAGCAGTTCTTC	CASSSMGRGEQFF
-	TRBV9	TRBJ1-5	-	TGTGCCAGCAGCCCGGGGAGCAATCAGCCCCAGCATTTT	CASSPGSNQPQHF
many	TRBV30	TRBJ1-6	-	TGTGCCTGGAGTGAACAGGCTGGTTCACCCCTCCACTTT	CAWSEQAGSPLHF
-	TRBV2	TRBJ2-7	-	TGTGCCAGCAGTGAGCGGCTGCAATCCTACGAGCAGTACTTC	CASSERLQSYEQYF
once	TRBV7-3	TRBJ2-6	-	TGTGCCAGCAGCGCCGAGGCCGTGGGGGCGACTGGGGCCAACGTCCTGACTTTC	CASSAEAVGATGANVLTF
once	TRBV9	TRBJ2-1	TRBD2	TGTGCCAGCAGCGTAGGGGGGGGAAACCACAATGAGCAGTTCTTC	CASSVGGGNHNEQFF
-	TRBV4-2	TRBJ2-7	TRBD2	TGTGCCAGCAGCCACAGCGGGGGGAACGAGCAGTACTTC	CASSHSGGNEQYF
-	TRBV12-3/TRBV12-4	TRBJ1-1	-	TGTGCCAGCAGTTTGGGCGATACTGAAGCTTTCTTT	CASSLGDTEAFF
-	TRBV19	TRBJ1-4	-	TGTGCCAGTAGTACCAGCCACTACGAGGAAAAACTGTTTTTT	CASSTSHYEEKLFF
-	TRBV12-3/TRBV12-4	TRBJ2-7	-	TGTGCCAGCAGTTTCCGGGAGACCTACGAGCAGTACTTC	CASSFRETYEQYF
-	TRBV5-4	TRBJ1-2	-	TGTGCCAGCAGCTTGGGGTCCGGGGGCTATGGCTACACCTTC	CASSLGSGGYGYTF
once	TRBV19	TRBJ2-7	-	TGTGCCAGTAGTGCCGACAGGTTCGAGCAGTACTTC	CASSADRFEQYF
-	TRBV6-5	TRBJ2-7	TRBD1	TGTGCCAGCAGTTACCCCGGACAGGGGGCGGGAGAGCAGTACTTC	CASSYPGQGAGEQYF
-	TRBV6-5	TRBJ2-1	TRBD1	TGTGCCAGCAGTAGCCGGGACAGGGGGAGGAATGAGCAGTTCTTC	CASSSRDRGRNEQFF
-	TRBV5-4	TRBJ1-3	-	TGTGCCAGCAGCTCCCCCCATACAGGCGACTCTGGAAACACCATATATTTT	CASSSPHTGDSGNTIYF
once	TRBV5-1	TRBJ1-4	-	TGCGCCAGCAGGCAGGAGGCCGGGGTGACTCGTGAAAAACTGTTTTTT	CASRQEAGVTREKLFF
once	TRBV11-2	TRBJ1-5	TRBD1	TGTGCCAGCAGCAGGGACAGGGGGAGGTATCAGCCCCAGCATTTT	CASSRDRGRYQPQHF
once	TRBV15	TRBJ2-1	TRBD2	TGTGCCACCAGCAGAGATGGTCAGCGGGACGATGAGCAGTTCTTC	CATSRDGQRDDEQFF
-	TRBV7-7	TRBJ2-2	-	TGTGCCAGCAGCGGGGGCGGGGGAGCTGCCACCGGGGAGCTGTTTTTT	CASSGGGGAATGELFF
-	TRBV24-1	TRBJ2-7	-	TGTGCCACCAGCCCCGGGACAAGCAGCTCCTACGAGCAGTACTTC	CATSPGTSSSYEQYF
-	TRBV28	TRBJ2-7	TRBD1	TGTGCCAGCAGTCAGGACAGGGCTCGTAGTAAGCAGTACTTC	CASSQDRARSKQYF
-	TRBV5-1	TRBJ2-5	-	TGCGCCAGCAGCTCGGACTTTCAAGAGACCCAGTACTTC	CASSSDFQETQYF
-	TRBV28	TRBJ1-2	TRBD1	TGTGCCAGCAAACTCTTCCCAGGGGGTGGTACTAACTATGGCTACACCTTC	CASKLFPGGGTNYGYTF
-	TRBV5-1	TRBJ2-1	-	TGCGCCAGCAGCCCAGGGGGGTATTCCTACAATGAGCAGTTCTTC	CASSPGGYSYNEQFF
-	TRBV5-1	TRBJ2-7	-	TGCGCCAGCAGGTCCGAGACCTACGAGCAGTACTTC	CASRSETYEQYF
-	TRBV20-1	TRBJ1-2	-	TGCAGTGCTAGTAGCGCAGTTGTAGACTATGGCTACACCTTC	CSASSAVVDYGYTF
-	TRBV6-5	TRBJ2-1	TRBD1	TGTGCCAGCATTACCAGGACAGGGCGCTACAATGAGCAGTTCTTC	CASITRTGRYNEQFF
-	TRBV4-1	TRBJ2-7	TRBD1	TGCGCCAGCAGCCAAGAGGCCAGGGGGTATAGTTACGAGCAGTACTTC	CASSQEARGYSYEQYF